This T cell receptor (beta chain) was identified during a study of post-analysis software for immune sequencing data. At the level of the study: Secondary progressive, relapsing-remitting and progressive-relapsing multiple sclerosis were among the included disease courses.

The J segment lost 5 bases and the V segment lost 7 bases, leaving 13 bases of the junction unmatched. This CDR3 contains 16 residues. Germline CDR1 DFQATT, CDR2 SNEGSKA (reference sequence). This clonotype was counted only a few times. Antigen specificity is unknown. Prepared libraries of TCR beta cDNA carried unique molecular identifiers. Each sample of roughly 0.95 to 10 million input T cells yielded approximately 500,000 cDNA molecules, so each molecule approximated one T cell. Each CDR3 protein gets one entry after TCRdb re-called the PCR reads with MiXCR. The data show 650,000 to 850,000 distinct CDR3 sequences, more than 45% seen once. Regarding the study as a whole: Normalized Chao1 diversity was significantly lower in multiple sclerosis patients than in controls. Batch-mates among the samples co-clustered strongly by F measure. Elevated frequency relative to controls characterized several TRBV segments in patients, TRBV5-6, TRBV5-1 and TRBV20-1 among them.

The chain uses TRBV20-1 and TRBJ2-4; 11 bases fit TRBD1. This clonotype originated in a girl aged 10 to 17 with multiple sclerosis. Source material: blood. Here the CDR3 DNA reads TGCAGTGTCGGGAGAGTCCGGACAGGGGGCGAAAACATTCAGTACTTC. Translated: CSVGRVRTGGENIQYF.